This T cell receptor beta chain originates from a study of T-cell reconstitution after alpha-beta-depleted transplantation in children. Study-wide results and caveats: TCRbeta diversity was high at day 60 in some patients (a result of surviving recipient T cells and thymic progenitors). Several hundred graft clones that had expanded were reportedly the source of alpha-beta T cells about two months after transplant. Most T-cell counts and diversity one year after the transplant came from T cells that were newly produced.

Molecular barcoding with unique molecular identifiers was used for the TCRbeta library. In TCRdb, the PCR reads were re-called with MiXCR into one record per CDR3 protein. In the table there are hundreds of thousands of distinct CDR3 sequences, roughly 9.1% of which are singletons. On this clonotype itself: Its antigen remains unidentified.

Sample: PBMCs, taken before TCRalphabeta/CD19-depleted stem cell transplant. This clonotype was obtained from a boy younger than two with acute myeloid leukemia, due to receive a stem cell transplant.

CDR3: CASRGTGGYTF. The CDR3 nucleotides are TGTGCCAGCAGGGGGACGGGCGGCTACACCTTC. This chain links TRBV27 with TRBJ1-2; a weak D match, TRBD1 (5 bases). With 6 bases removed from V and 8 bases from J, the gap between germline ends came to 10 bases. CDR3 length equals 11 residues. Germline V gene sequence: CDR1 MNHEY, CDR2 SMNVEV (reference sequence).